A single sample gave rise to the 8 T cell receptor beta chains below, sequenced in a study of CD8+ T cells in alopecia areata. Noted treatment: oral pan-JAK inhibitor, 5-10 mg twice daily. cDNA prepared by RNA extraction and subsequent reverse transcription served as the template for sequencing. Assay: immunoSEQ multiplex PCR; the TCRdb copy retains only in-frame clones and omits some. The table lists about 42,000 clones, 55% to 75% of them singletons. Sample: CD8+ T cells sorted from blood, taken at week 4, from a patient treated with tofacitinib. The receptors were gathered from a human donor with alopecia areata.

In regard to this clone: A junction boundary mismatches the germline segment, possibly from a read error. The V call is TRBV30, the J call TRBJ2-1, with 9 positions matching TRBD1. The CDR3 length is 13 residues. The V gene's germline CDR1 is GTSNPN and CDR2 SVGIG (reference sequence). The CDR3 sequence is CAWAGTGNHKRVF. The CDR3 region has the DNA TGTGCCTGGGCCGGGACAGGGAACCACAAGCGGGTCTTC.

The chain uses TRBV7-2 and TRBJ2-3; TRBD2 matches at 9 bases. V was clipped by 0 bases and J by 4 bases; unmatched bases: 2. The CDR3 runs 15 residues. Germline CDR1 and CDR2: SGHTA and FQGNSA. In nucleotides, the CDR3 is TGTGCCAGCAGCTTAGCGGGCGGGGGGGCAGATACGCAGTATTTT. Translated: CASSLAGGGADTQYF.

This chain uses TRBV10-3 with TRBJ1-1; 7 bases line up with TRBD1. The V gene's germline CDR1 is ENHRY and CDR2 SYGVKD. The J segment lost 0 bases and the V segment lost 2 bases, leaving 6 bases of the junction unmatched. The CDR3 extends over 16 amino acids. The CDR3 spells CAISEGTEELNTEAFF. In DNA, the CDR3 is TGTGCCATCAGTGAGGGGACAGAGGAATTGAACACTGAAGCTTTCTTT.

This chain uses TRBV7-6 with TRBJ2-6; unclear D gene. Deletions cut 5 bases from V and 2 bases from J, with 10 bases between. Per germline, CDR1 SGHVS and CDR2 FNYEAQ. This CDR3 has 15 residues. This chain's CDR3 is CASSPGGTGANVLTF. CDR3 coding DNA: TGTGCCAGCAGCCCTGGCGGAACTGGGGCCAACGTCCTGACTTTC. The whole variable domain, filled in from reference TRBV7-6 and TRBJ2-6, reads GAGVSQSPRYKVTKRGQDVALRCDPISGHVSLYWYRQALGQGPEFLTYFNYEAQQDKSGLPNDRFSAERPEGSISTLTIQRTEQRDSAMYRCASSPGGTGANVLTFGAGSRLTVL.

The V and J genes are TRBV4-3 and TRBJ1-2; the D gene is possibly TRBD1 (5 bases). CDR1 is LGHNA, CDR2 YSLEER, per germline. V was cut by 1 base and J by 7 bases, with 10 bases left in between. The CDR3 is made up of 13 amino acids. CDR3 loop: CASSQGPGFGYTF. For the CDR3, the DNA is TGCGCCAGCAGCCAAGGGCCAGGGTTTGGCTACACCTTC.

CDR3 nucleotides: TGTGCCTGGCTACAGGGAGGGACTGAAGCTTTCTTT. Translated, it gives CAWLQGGTEAFF. This sequence joins TRBV30 and TRBJ1-1; D is perhaps TRBD1 (6 bases). Germline V gives CDR1 GTSNPN, CDR2 SVGIG (reference sequence). Trimming stripped 5 bases from V and 5 bases from J, with 12 bases between. There are 12 residues in the CDR3. The variable domain in full, with the rest retrieved from reference TRBV30 and TRBJ1-1, is SQTIHQWPATLVQPVGSPLSLECTVEGTSNPNLYWYRQAAGRGLQLLFYSVGIGQISSEVPQNLSASRPQDRQFILSSKKLLLSDSGFYLCAWLQGGTEAFFGQGTRLTVV.

CDR3 nucleotide sequence: TGTGCCAGCAACTATGGACAGCTCACCTACAATGAGCAGTTCTTC. It translates to CASNYGQLTYNEQFF. The chain combines TRBV2 with TRBJ2-1; a possible D gene is TRBD1 (6 bases). CDR3 size: 15 residues. CDR1 is SNHLY, CDR2 FYNNEI, per germline. With 7 bases removed from V and 2 bases from J, the gap between germline ends came to 15 bases. Together with reference TRBV2 and TRBJ2-1, the CDR3 gives the full variable domain: EPEVTQTPSHQVTQMGQEVILRCVPISNHLYFYWYRQILGQKVEFLVSFYNNEISEKSEIFDDQFSVERPDGSNFTLKIRSTKLEDSAMYFCASNYGQLTYNEQFFGPGTRLTVL.

V gene TRBV29-1 combines with J gene TRBJ1-1; D possibly corresponds to TRBD1 (5 bases). CDR1 and CDR2 (germline): SQVTM, ANQGSEA. V lost 7 bases and J lost 0, with 18 bases in between. CDR3 length: 15 residues. The CDR3 here is CSAIIGGGMNTEAFF. As DNA, the CDR3 is TGCAGCGCCATAATTGGGGGAGGGATGAACACTGAAGCTTTCTTT.